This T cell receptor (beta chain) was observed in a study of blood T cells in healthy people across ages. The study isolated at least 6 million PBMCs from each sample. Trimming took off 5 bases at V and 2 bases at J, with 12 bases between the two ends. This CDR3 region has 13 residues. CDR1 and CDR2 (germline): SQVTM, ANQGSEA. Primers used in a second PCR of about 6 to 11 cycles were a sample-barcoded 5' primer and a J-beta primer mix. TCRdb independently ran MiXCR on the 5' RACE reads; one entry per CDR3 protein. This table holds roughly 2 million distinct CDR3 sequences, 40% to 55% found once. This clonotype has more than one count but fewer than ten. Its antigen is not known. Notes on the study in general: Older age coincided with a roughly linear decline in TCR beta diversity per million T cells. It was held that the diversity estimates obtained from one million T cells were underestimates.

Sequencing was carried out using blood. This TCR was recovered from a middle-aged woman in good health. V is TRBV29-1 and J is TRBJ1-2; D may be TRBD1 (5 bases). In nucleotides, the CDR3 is TGCAGCGTTCCCGGGACTTCGAACTATGGCTACACCTTC. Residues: CSVPGTSNYGYTF.